This record concerns one T cell receptor beta chain sequence. As yet, its antigen is unknown. The data originate from a study of OX40 agonist ivuxolimab in advanced cancers. Overall study findings and caveats: CD8+ T cells (on average) carried more expanded clones than CD4+ T cells.

Method: immunoSEQ multiplex PCR; TCRdb's copy keeps in-frame clones and lacks some. The sample yields about 82,000 clones, approximately 87% seen once. This sample comprised CD4+ or CD8+ T cells sorted from blood, obtained in a trial of the OX40 agonist ivuxolimab. The sequence was obtained from an adult with an advanced solid tumor such as melanoma, head and neck, liver or kidney cancer.

CDR3 loop: CATSSVGEGRAEKLFF. CDR3 nucleotide sequence: TGTGCCACCAGCAGTGTCGGTGAGGGGCGGGCGGAAAAACTGTTTTTT. The gene calls are TRBV15 and TRBJ1-4; weak D call: TRBD1 (5 bases). The CDR3 runs to 16 residues. Germline V CDR1 and CDR2: LNHNV, YYDKDF (reference sequence). The V and J ends lost 3 bases and 8 bases respectively, with 19 bases between them.